This T cell receptor (beta chain) was captured in a study of monozygotic twins with inflammatory bowel disease. TCRdb re-called the 5' RACE reads and gives one entry per CDR3 protein, without DNA. The sample holds approximately 330,000 distinct CDR3 sequences. CDR3 length: 12 residues. Germline assignment: CDR1 SGHRS and CDR2 YFSETQ. The TCR originated in a human donor with ulcerative colitis or Crohn's disease, or a healthy co-twin of an affected twin (not recorded which). Sample: blood. The gene calls are TRBV5-1 and TRBJ2-3; TCRdb returns TRBD1, unconfirmable since there is no DNA. This chain's CDR3 is CASGDSTDTQYF. Together with reference TRBV5-1 and TRBJ2-3, the CDR3 gives the full variable domain: KAGVTQTPRYLIKTRGQQVTLSCSPISGHRSVSWYQQTPGQGLQFLFEYFSETQRNKGNFPGRFSGRQFSNSRSEMNVSTLELGDSALYLCASGDSTDTQYFGPGTRLTVL.